A selection of T cell receptor beta chains follows, all from one sample in a study of blood T cell repertoires in COVID-19. Assay used: immunoSEQ multiplex PCR; TCRdb lists only in-frame clones, some missing. Of more than 300,000 clones detected, more than 75% appear once; the ten largest clones hold around 9.3%. The sample taken for sequencing was PBMCs or T cells enriched from blood (not recorded which). The receptor source for this set is a woman between 18 and 30 years old who had recovered from COVID-19. CDR3s include the opening cysteine and the closing phenylalanine or tryptophan. Each record gives: V gene, D gene, J gene, CDR3 protein, CDR3 DNA. A D gene is named only where the DNA matches it firmly.

>TRBV7-6|TRBD1|TRBJ1-6
CASSIGNPGQGGSPLHF
TGTGCCAGCAGCATCGGTAATCCGGGACAGGGAGGCTCACCCCTCCACTTT
>TRBV12-3/TRBV12-4|TRBD1|TRBJ2-7
CASSLQGAHEQYF
TGTGCCAGCAGTTTGCAGGGGGCCCACGAGCAGTACTTC
>TRBV19|.|TRBJ1-5
CASSIPYYSNQPQHF
TGTGCCAGTAGTATTCCTTATTATAGCAATCAGCCCCAGCATTTT
>TRBV5-1|.|TRBJ1-4
CASSLGGPATNEKLFF
TGCGCCAGCAGCCTCGGGGGGCCTGCAACTAATGAAAAACTGTTTTTT
>TRBV7-9|.|TRBJ2-7
CASSLGPGDLHEQYF
TGTGCCAGCAGCTTAGGACCGGGGGACCTACACGAGCAGTACTTC
>TRBV30|TRBD1|TRBJ1-5
CAWSARGRRNQPQHF
TGTGCCTGGAGTGCCAGGGGGCGACGCAATCAGCCCCAGCATTTT
>TRBV5-4|.|TRBJ2-5
CASSSGSPETQYF
TGTGCCAGCAGCTCGGGGAGCCCAGAGACCCAGTACTTC
>TRBV25-1|TRBD1|TRBJ1-2
CASSELGTGGNYGYTF
TGTGCCAGCAGTGAATTGGGGACAGGGGGTAACTATGGCTACACCTTC
>TRBV4-1|TRBD1|TRBJ1-1
CASSQGGVRGSPVGTEAFF
TGCGCCAGCAGCCAAGGGGGGGTCAGGGGGTCGCCTGTCGGCACTGAAGCTTTCTTT
>TRBV19|.|TRBJ2-7
CASSIKGQSTYEQYF
TGTGCCAGTAGTATTAAAGGACAGAGCACCTACGAGCAGTACTTC
>TRBV11-2|.|TRBJ1-5
CASSLVGSNQPQHF
TGTGCCAGCAGCTTAGTTGGCAGCAATCAGCCCCAGCATTTT
>TRBV19|.|TRBJ1-1
CASSVDIGTEAFF
TGTGCCAGTAGTGTCGACATAGGCACTGAAGCTTTCTTT
>TRBV5-1|.|TRBJ2-3
CASSKGELVTDTQYF
TGCGCCAGCAGCAAGGGGGAACTAGTCACAGATACGCAGTATTTT
>TRBV7-9|TRBD1|TRBJ1-1
CASSSRDRGRAFF
TGTGCCAGCAGCTCAAGAGACAGGGGGCGGGCTTTCTTT
>TRBV2|TRBD2|TRBJ2-1
CASSVSGGSDEQFF
TGTGCCAGCAGCGTTAGCGGGGGGTCCGATGAGCAGTTCTTC
>TRBV11-2|TRBD1|TRBJ2-7
CASSFPGQGYEQYF
TGTGCCAGCAGCTTTCCGGGACAGGGCTACGAGCAGTACTTC
>TRBV2|.|TRBJ2-7
CASCSGYEQYF
TGTGCCAGCTGTTCAGGGTACGAGCAGTACTTC
>TRBV7-9|.|TRBJ2-3
CASSFHGGNTDTQYF
TGTGCCAGCAGCTTCCATGGGGGGAACACAGATACGCAGTATTTT
>TRBV30|TRBD1|TRBJ1-4
CASDRDATNEKLFF
TGTGCCTCCGACAGGGATGCAACTAATGAAAAACTGTTTTTT
>TRBV28|TRBD2|TRBJ2-1
CASSILRLAGVSYNEQFF
TGTGCCAGCAGCATTTTGCGACTAGCGGGAGTGTCCTACAATGAGCAGTTCTTC